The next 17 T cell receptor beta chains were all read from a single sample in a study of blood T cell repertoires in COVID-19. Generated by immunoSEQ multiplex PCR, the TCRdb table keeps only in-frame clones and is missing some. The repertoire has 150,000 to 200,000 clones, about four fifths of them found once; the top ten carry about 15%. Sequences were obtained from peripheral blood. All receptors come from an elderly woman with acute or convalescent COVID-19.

CDR3: CASTSTGRGEKLFF. In DNA form, the CDR3 reads TGTGCCAGTACCTCGACAGGAAGAGGTGAAAAACTGTTTTTT. The chain recombines TRBV19 with TRBJ1-4, with D tentatively TRBD1 (6 bases). Trimming shortened V by 7 bases and J by 7 bases, and 16 bases separated the two germline ends. CDR3 size: 14 residues. Germline lookup yields CDR1 LNHDA and CDR2 SQIVND (reference sequence).

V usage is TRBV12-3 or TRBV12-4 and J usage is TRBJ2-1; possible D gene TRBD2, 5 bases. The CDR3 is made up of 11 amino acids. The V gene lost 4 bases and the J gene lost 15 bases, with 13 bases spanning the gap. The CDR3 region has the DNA TGTGCCAGCAGTTCGGGAACCCTCGGGTTCTTC. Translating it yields CASSSGTLGFF.

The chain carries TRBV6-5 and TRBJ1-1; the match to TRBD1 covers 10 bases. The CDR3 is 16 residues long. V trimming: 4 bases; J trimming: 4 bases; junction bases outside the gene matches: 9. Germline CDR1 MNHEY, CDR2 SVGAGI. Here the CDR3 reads CASSSSGTGVITEAFF. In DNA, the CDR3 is TGTGCCAGCAGTTCCTCCGGGACAGGGGTTATCACTGAAGCTTTCTTT.

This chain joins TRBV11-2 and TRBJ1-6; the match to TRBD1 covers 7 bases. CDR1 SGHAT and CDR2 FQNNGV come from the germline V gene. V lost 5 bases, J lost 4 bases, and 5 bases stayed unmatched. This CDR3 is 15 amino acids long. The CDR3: CASSRSRGYNSPLHF. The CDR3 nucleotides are TGTGCCAGCAGCCGGAGCAGGGGGTATAATTCACCCCTCCACTTT.

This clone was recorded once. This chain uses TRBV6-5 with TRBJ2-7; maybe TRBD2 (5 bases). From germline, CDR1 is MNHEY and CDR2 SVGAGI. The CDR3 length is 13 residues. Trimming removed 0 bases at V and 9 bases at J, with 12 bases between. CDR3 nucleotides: TGTGCCAGCAGTTACTCACTCGGGGAAGGGCAGTACTTC. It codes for CASSYSLGEGQYF.

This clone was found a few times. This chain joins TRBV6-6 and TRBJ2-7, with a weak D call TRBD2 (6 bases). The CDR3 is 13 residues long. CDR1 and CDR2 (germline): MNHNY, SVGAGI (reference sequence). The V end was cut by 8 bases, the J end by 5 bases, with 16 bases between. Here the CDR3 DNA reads TGTGCCAGCTCAGGGACTCCCGGGAACGAGCAGTACTTC. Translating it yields CASSGTPGNEQYF.

CDR3 in DNA: TGTGCCAGCAGTGAAGCGGGCAGGGGAAACCCCTACGAGCAGTACTTC. Its protein is CASSEAGRGNPYEQYF. The chain employs TRBV6-1 and TRBJ2-7, with D tentatively TRBD1 (6 bases). Germline CDR1 reads MNHNS; CDR2 reads SASEGT. This CDR3 is 16 amino acids long. V was trimmed by 0 bases and J by 2 bases, leaving 14 bases between them.

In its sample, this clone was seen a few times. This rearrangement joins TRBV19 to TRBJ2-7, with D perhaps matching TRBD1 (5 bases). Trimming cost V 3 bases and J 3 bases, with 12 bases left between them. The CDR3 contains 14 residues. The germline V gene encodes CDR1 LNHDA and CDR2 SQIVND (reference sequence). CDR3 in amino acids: CASSMQGGNYEQYF. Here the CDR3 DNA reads TGTGCCAGTAGTATGCAGGGTGGTAACTACGAGCAGTACTTC. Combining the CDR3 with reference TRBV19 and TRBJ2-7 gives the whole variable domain DGGITQSPKYLFRKEGQNVTLSCEQNLNHDAMYWYRQDPGQGLRLIYYSQIVNDFQKGDIAEGYSVSREKKESFPLTVTSAQKNPTAFYLCASSMQGGNYEQYFGPGTRLTVT.

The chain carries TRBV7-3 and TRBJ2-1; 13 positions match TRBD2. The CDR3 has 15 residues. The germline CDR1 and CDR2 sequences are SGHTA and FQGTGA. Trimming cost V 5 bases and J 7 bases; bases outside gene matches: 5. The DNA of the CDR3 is TGTGCCAGCAGCAAAGGACTAGCGGGAGATAATGAGCAGTTCTTC. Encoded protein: CASSKGLAGDNEQFF.

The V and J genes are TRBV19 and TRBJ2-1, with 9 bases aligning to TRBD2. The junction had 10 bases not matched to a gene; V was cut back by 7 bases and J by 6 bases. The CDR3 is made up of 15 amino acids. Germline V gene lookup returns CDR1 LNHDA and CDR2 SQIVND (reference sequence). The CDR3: CASNLAGSRFNEQFF. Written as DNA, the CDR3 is TGTGCCAGTAACCTAGCGGGATCAAGATTCAATGAGCAGTTCTTC.

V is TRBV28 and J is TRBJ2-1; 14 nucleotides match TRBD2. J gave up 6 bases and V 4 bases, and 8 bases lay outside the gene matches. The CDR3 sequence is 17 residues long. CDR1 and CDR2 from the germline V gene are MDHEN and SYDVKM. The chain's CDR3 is CASSSPGTSGRGNEQFF. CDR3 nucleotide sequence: TGTGCCAGCAGTTCCCCCGGGACTAGCGGGAGAGGCAATGAGCAGTTCTTC.

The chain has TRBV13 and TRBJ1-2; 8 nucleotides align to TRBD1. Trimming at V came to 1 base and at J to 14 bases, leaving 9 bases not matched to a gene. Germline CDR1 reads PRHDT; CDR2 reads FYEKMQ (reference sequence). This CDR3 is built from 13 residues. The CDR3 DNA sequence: TGTGCCAGCAGCTTAGAAGGGACAGGCGTTAAGACCTTC. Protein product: CASSLEGTGVKTF.

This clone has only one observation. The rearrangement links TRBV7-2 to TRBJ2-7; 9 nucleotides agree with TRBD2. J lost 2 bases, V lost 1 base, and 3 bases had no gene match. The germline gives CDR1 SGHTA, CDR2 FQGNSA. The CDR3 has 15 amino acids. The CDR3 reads CASSLGRGGPYEQYF. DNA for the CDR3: TGTGCCAGCAGCTTAGGGCGGGGGGGTCCCTACGAGCAGTACTTC.

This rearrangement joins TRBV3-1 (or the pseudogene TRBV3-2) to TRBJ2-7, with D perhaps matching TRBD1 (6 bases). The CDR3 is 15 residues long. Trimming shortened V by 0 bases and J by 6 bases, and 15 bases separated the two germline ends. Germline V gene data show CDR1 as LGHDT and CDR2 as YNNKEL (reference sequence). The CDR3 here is CASSQDLGTSPEQYF. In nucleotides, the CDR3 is TGTGCCAGCAGCCAAGATCTCGGGACATCCCCCGAGCAGTACTTC.

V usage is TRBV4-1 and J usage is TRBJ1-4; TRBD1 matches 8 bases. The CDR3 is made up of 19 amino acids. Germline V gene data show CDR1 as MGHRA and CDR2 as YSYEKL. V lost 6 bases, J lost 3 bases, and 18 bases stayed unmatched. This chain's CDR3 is CASRVSGQEVFRANEKLFF. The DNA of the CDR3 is TGCGCCAGCAGAGTATCGGGACAGGAGGTTTTTCGAGCTAATGAAAAACTGTTTTTT.

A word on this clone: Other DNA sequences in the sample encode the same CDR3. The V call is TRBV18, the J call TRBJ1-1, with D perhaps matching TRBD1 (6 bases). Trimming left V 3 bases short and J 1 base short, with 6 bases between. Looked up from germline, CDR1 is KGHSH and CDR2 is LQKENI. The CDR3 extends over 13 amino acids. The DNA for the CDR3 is TGTGCCAGCTCACCGGGACAGAACACTGAAGCTTTCTTT. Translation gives CASSPGQNTEAFF.

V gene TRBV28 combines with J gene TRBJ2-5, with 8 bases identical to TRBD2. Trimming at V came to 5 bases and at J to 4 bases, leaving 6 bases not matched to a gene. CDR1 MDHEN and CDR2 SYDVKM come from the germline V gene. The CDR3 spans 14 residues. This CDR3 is CASSPPGLVETQYF. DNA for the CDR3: TGTGCCAGCAGTCCTCCGGGACTAGTAGAGACCCAGTACTTC.